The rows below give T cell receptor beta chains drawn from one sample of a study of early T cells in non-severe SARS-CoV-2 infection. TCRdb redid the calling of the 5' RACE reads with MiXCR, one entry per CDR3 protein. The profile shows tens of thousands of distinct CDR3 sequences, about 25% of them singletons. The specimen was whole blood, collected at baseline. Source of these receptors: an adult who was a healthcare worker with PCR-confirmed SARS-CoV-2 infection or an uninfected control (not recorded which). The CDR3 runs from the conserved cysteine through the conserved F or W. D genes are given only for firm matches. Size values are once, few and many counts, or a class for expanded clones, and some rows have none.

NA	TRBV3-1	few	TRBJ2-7	TGTGCCAGCAGCCAAGCTAAGGGGGCCTACGAGCAGTACTTC	CASSQAKGAYEQYF
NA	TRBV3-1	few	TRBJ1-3	TGTGCCAGCAGCCACCGGGACACTGGAAACACCATATATTTT	CASSHRDTGNTIYF
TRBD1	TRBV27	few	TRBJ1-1	TGTGCCAGCAGTTTGACAGGGATGAACACTGAAGCTTTCTTT	CASSLTGMNTEAFF
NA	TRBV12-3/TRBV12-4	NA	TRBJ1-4	TGTGCCAACAAGTTACAGGGAACTAATGAAAAACTGTTTTTT	CANKLQGTNEKLFF
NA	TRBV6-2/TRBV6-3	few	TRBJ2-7	TGTGCCAGCAGTTATGGGTTCTCCTACGAGCAGTACTTC	CASSYGFSYEQYF
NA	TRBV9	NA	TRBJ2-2	TGTGCCAGCTCCTGGCTGGTGAACACCGGGGAGCTGTTTTTT	CASSWLVNTGELFF
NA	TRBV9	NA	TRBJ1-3	TGTGCCAGCAGCCGGCCGGGGGCTGGAAACACCATATATTTT	CASSRPGAGNTIYF
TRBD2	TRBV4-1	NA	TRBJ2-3	TGCGCCAGCAGCCAACCACCTAGCGGGGGAGATACGCAGTATTTT	CASSQPPSGGDTQYF
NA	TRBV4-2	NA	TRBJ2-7	TGTGCCAGCAGCCTGGGGTTTACGGGGTACGAGCAGTACTTC	CASSLGFTGYEQYF
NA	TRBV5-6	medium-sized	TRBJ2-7	TGTGCCAGCAGCCGATATACCGGGACACCGACCTACGAGCAGTACTTC	CASSRYTGTPTYEQYF